Below, one TCR beta chain is given with its context. With UMI labels, 5' RACE was used to prepare the TRB cDNA libraries. TCRdb reprocessed the 5' RACE reads; each CDR3 protein has one entry and no DNA is given. Here the sample table reports some 130,000 distinct CDR3 sequences. The source of the sample is a study of CXCR3-negative and CXCR3-positive naive CD8 T cells. This CDR3 contains 13 residues. CD45RO-CCR7+CD27+CD95- marked naive CD8+ T cells. The genes are TRBV12-3 or TRBV12-4 and TRBJ2-2. Sequencing used naive CXCR3- CD8+ T cells from blood. The subset here: CD45RO-CCR7+CD27+CD95- naive CD8+ T cells lacking CXCR3 (TNR3-). This TCR was sampled from a human donor in good health. Some clones in this sample may be carry-over from other donors' samples. The CDR3 is CASSSGSPGELFF.